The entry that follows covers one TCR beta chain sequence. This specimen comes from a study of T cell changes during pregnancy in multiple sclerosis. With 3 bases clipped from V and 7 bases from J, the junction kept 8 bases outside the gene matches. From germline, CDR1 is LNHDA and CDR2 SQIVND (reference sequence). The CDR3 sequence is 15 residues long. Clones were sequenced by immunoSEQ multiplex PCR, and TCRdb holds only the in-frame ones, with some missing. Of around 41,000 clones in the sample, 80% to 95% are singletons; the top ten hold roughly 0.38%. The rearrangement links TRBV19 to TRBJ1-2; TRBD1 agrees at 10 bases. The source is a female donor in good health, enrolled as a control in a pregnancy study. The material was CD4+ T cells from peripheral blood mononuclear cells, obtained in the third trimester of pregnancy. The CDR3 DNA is TGTGCCAGTAGTATGGCCCAGGGACAGGGGCTTGGCTACACCTTC. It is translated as CASSMAQGQGLGYTF.